Only one count was recorded for the clone carrying this T cell receptor (beta chain). Its antigen is not known. The CDR3 runs to 13 residues. Germline assignment: CDR1 SGHVS and CDR2 FNYEAQ. V was trimmed by 2 bases and J by 0 bases, leaving 5 bases between them. Primers included in the PCR were 60 Vbeta and 13 Jbeta primers. Clones were read by immunoSEQ multiplex PCR, and TCRdb kept only the in-frame ones, dropping some. The sample records around 110,000 clones, approximately 71% being singletons. The sample is drawn from a study of cytomegalovirus exposure and HLA in healthy donors. General study findings and limits: Relative to equally common others, HLA-associated TCR beta chains showed greater clonal expansion in a later analysis. According to the study, 160 or so TCR beta chains were cytomegalovirus-associated.

The specimen sequenced was PBMCs. The chain employs TRBV7-6 and TRBJ2-7; D gene ambiguous. The sequence was collected from a man aged 40-55 years in good health and CMV-seronegative. The CDR3 is CASSLTSSYEQYF. The CDR3 DNA sequence: TGTGCCAGCAGCTTAACATCCTCCTACGAGCAGTACTTC.